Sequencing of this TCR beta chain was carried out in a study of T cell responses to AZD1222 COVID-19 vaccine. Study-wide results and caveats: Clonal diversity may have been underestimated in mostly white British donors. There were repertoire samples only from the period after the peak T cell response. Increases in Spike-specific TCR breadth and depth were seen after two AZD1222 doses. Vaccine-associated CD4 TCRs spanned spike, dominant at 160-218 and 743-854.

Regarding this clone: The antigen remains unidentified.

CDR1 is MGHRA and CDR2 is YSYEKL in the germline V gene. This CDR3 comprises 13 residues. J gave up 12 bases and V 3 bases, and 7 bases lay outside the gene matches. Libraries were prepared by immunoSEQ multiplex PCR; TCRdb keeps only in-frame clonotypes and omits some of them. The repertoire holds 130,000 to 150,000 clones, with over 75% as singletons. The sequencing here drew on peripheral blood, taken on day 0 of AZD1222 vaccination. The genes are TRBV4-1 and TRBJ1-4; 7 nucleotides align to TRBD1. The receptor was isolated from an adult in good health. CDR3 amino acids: CASSQPDRAELFF. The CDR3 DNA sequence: TGCGCCAGCAGCCAGCCCGACAGGGCGGAACTGTTTTTT.